This TCR beta chain is drawn from a study of blood T cell repertoires in COVID-19. Libraries were prepared by immunoSEQ multiplex PCR; TCRdb keeps only in-frame clonotypes and omits some of them. Among a few hundred thousand clones listed, almost 90% were seen once. The V gene's germline CDR1 is MNHEY and CDR2 SMNVEV (reference sequence). V was clipped by 3 bases and J by 0 bases, with 20 bases between them. The CDR3 covers 18 residues. The receptor's source is a woman in her 40s with COVID-19, enrolled during active disease. The sample consisted of peripheral blood. The chain links TRBV27 to TRBJ1-1; D unclear. As DNA, the CDR3 is TGTGCCAGCAGTTTTACTCCTCCCGAATTTATATTGAACACTGAAGCTTTCTTT. Translated: CASSFTPPEFILNTEAFF.